Following are 22 T cell receptor beta chains from one sample sequenced in a study of CD8 T cells in Susac syndrome. About 0.5 to 1 ug RNA was reverse transcribed with random hexamers. TCRdb re-derived calls from the immunoSEQ multiplex PCR reads in MiXCR, one entry per CDR3 protein. The sample lists approximately 150,000 distinct CDR3 sequences, 65% to 90% seen once, with roughly 0.5% in the top ten. Sequencing was done on a sample of CD8+ T cells from PBMCs. The receptors were sampled from a human donor with multiple sclerosis.

The chain employs TRBV4-2 and TRBJ1-1; 7 bases fit TRBD1. Per germline, CDR1 LGHNA and CDR2 YNFKEQ. This CDR3 has 13 amino acids. With 2 bases clipped from V and 5 bases from J, the junction kept 2 bases outside the gene matches. This chain's CDR3 is CASSQPGGTEAFF. CDR3 sequence (DNA): TGTGCCAGCAGCCAACCAGGGGGTACTGAAGCTTTCTTT.

V and J are TRBV28 and TRBJ1-3; a weak D match, TRBD1 (5 bases). V was pared by 6 bases and J by 4 bases, with 13 bases between. The CDR3 is 14 residues long. Germline assignment: CDR1 MDHEN and CDR2 SYDVKM. In DNA, the CDR3 is TGTGCCAGCAGGTTACAGGAGGGAGGAAACACCATATATTTT. Its translation: CASRLQEGGNTIYF. Supplemented by reference TRBV28 and TRBJ1-3, the full variable domain reads DVKVTQSSRYLVKRTGEKVFLECVQDMDHENMFWYRQDPGLGLRLIYFSYDVKMKEKGDIPEGYSVSREKKERFSLILESASTNQTSMYLCASRLQEGGNTIYFGEGSWLTVV.

DNA for the CDR3: TGTGCCAGCAGTGAGCCATTGAACACTGAAGCTTTCTTT. This translates into CASSEPLNTEAFF. V gene TRBV2 combines with J gene TRBJ1-1; D uncertain. The V gene lost 3 bases and the J gene lost 0 bases, with 5 bases spanning the gap. The CDR3 runs 13 residues. Germline values: CDR1 SNHLY, CDR2 FYNNEI.

The chain combines TRBV6-5 with TRBJ1-1; 7 bases are shared with TRBD1. Trimming removed 2 bases from V and 0 bases from J; junction bases left unmatched: 9. Germline loops: CDR1 MNHEY, CDR2 SVGAGI. The CDR3 totals 17 residues. CDR3 nucleotides: TGTGCCAGCAGTTACAGAGGACAGGAGGGTTTGAACACTGAAGCTTTCTTT. Its protein product is CASSYRGQEGLNTEAFF.

This chain joins TRBV7-2 and TRBJ1-3; D gene unclear. V was trimmed by 4 bases and J by 0 bases, leaving 10 bases between them. The germline V gene encodes CDR1 SGHTA and CDR2 FQGNSA. The CDR3 runs 15 residues. The CDR3 loop reads CASSSSRDSGNTIYF. The CDR3 DNA reads as TGTGCCAGCAGCTCCTCGAGGGACTCTGGAAACACCATATATTTT.

The gene calls are TRBV7-2 and TRBJ2-7; possible D gene TRBD2, 6 bases. Germline lookup yields CDR1 SGHTA and CDR2 FQGNSA. This CDR3 is 18 amino acids long. The ends were cut back, 5 bases at V and 2 bases at J, with 25 bases in the middle. In DNA form, the CDR3 reads TGTGCCAGCAGCCCTGGGACTGTCCCCTCAAATAAAGCCTACGAGCAGTACGTC. Its translation is CASSPGTVPSNKAYEQYV.

Here the CDR3 reads CASSLALGQGAFAYGYTF. CDR3 in DNA: TGTGCCAGCAGTTTAGCCCTTGGGCAGGGGGCGTTCGCCTATGGCTACACCTTC. This rearrangement joins TRBV12-3 or TRBV12-4 to TRBJ1-2, with 8 positions matching TRBD1. V shed 0 bases, J shed 4 bases, and the junction held 13 bases outside the gene matches. The CDR3 loop spans 18 amino acids.

The CDR3 loop reads CASSIVHTNEQFF. The CDR3 nucleotides are TGTGCCAGTAGTATAGTTCACACCAATGAGCAGTTCTTC. The gene calls are TRBV19 and TRBJ2-1; D is ambiguous. The length of the CDR3 is 13 residues. V lost 1 base, J lost 6 bases, and 7 bases lay in between. Germline V gene sequence: CDR1 LNHDA, CDR2 SQIVND (reference sequence).

V usage is TRBV7-9 and J usage is TRBJ1-2; possible D gene TRBD1, 5 bases. The V end was cut by 1 base, the J end by 5 bases, with 11 bases between. Germline V lookup: CDR1 SEHNR, CDR2 FQNEAQ (reference sequence). The CDR3 loop spans 14 amino acids. The CDR3 sequence: CASSLGDGAYGYTF. For the CDR3, the DNA is TGTGCCAGCAGCTTAGGCGACGGGGCGTATGGCTACACCTTC.

The chain carries TRBV28 and TRBJ2-1; 10 bases agree with TRBD2. V lost 9 bases to trimming and J lost 4 bases; unmatched junction nucleotides: 9. The CDR3 totals 15 residues. Germline V lookup: CDR1 MDHEN, CDR2 SYDVKM. The CDR3 region is CASHPSGGTYNEQFF. Here the CDR3 DNA reads TGTGCCAGTCATCCTAGCGGGGGAACGTACAATGAGCAGTTCTTC.

The chain has TRBV4-1 and TRBJ2-7; weak D call: TRBD2 (6 bases). V shed 1 base and J shed 2 bases, with 27 bases lying between them. Germline V gives CDR1 MGHRA, CDR2 YSYEKL. This CDR3 is built from 20 residues. CDR3 sequence: CASSQGSTRRAVAAPYEQYF. The CDR3 nucleotides are TGCGCCAGCAGCCAAGGGTCGACTAGACGAGCTGTAGCCGCGCCCTACGAGCAGTACTTC.

This rearrangement joins TRBV6-6 to TRBJ2-3; a possible D gene is TRBD2 (5 bases). The V end lost 1 base, the J end lost 3 bases, and 11 bases lay between the germline ends. Germline loops: CDR1 MNHNY, CDR2 SVGAGI (reference sequence). The length of the CDR3 is 15 residues. The CDR3 region is CASSYLVASTDTQYF. The CDR3 nucleotides read TGTGCCAGCAGTTACTTGGTAGCGAGTACAGATACGCAGTATTTT.

The chain links TRBV3-1 to TRBJ1-1, with D hard to call. There are 15 residues in the CDR3. Germline CDR1 and CDR2: LGHDT and YNNKEL (reference sequence). Trimming removed 0 bases from V and 4 bases from J, with 12 bases in between. The CDR3, as DNA: TGTGCCAGCAGCCAAGATTCCACCTCGGCCACTGAAGCTTTCTTT. Translating it yields CASSQDSTSATEAFF.

The chain is built from TRBV3-1 and TRBJ2-1; D unresolved. V gave up 10 bases and J gave up 8 bases, with 18 bases separating them. The CDR3 consists of 13 residues. Germline V gene lookup returns CDR1 LGHDT and CDR2 YNNKEL (reference sequence). The CDR3 is CATDNANGDEQFF. CDR3 in DNA: TGTGCCACAGACAACGCAAATGGAGATGAGCAGTTCTTC.

The J gene is TRBJ2-1, the V gene TRBV24-1; D unresolved. CDR1 KGHDR and CDR2 SFDVKD come from the germline V gene. Trimming took 3 bases from V and 4 from J, leaving 3 bases between them. The CDR3 spans 12 residues. The DNA of the CDR3 is TGTGCCACCAGTGATACATACAATGAGCAGTTCTTC. This sequence encodes CATSDTYNEQFF.

The genes are TRBV25-1 and TRBJ1-2; 7 nucleotides line up with TRBD1. Germline-derived CDR1 and CDR2 are MGHDK and SYGVNS. This CDR3 contains 16 residues. J was trimmed by 4 bases and V by 4 bases; bases with no gene match: 12. This chain's CDR3 is CASSALDRVEGYGYTF. CDR3 DNA sequence: TGTGCCAGCAGTGCGTTAGACAGGGTAGAAGGCTATGGCTACACCTTC.

J is TRBJ1-3 and V is TRBV6-1, with 8 bases lining up with TRBD1. CDR3 length: 15 residues. In germline, CDR1 is MNHNS, CDR2 SASEGT. J was trimmed by 2 bases and V by 8 bases; bases with no gene match: 8. The CDR3 region is CASGGRGLAGNTIYF. The CDR3 DNA sequence: TGTGCCAGCGGCGGCAGGGGGCTGGCTGGAAACACCATATATTTT.

The chain uses TRBV27 and TRBJ2-2; TRBD1 matches 10 bases. V lost 8 bases to trimming and J lost 2 bases; unmatched junction nucleotides: 2. The length of the CDR3 is 14 residues. Germline values: CDR1 MNHEY, CDR2 SMNVEV (reference sequence). CDR3 in amino acids: CASRDRGNTGELFF. The DNA of the CDR3 is TGTGCCAGCCGGGACAGGGGAAACACCGGGGAGCTGTTTTTT.

This rearrangement joins TRBV28 to TRBJ2-2, with TRBD1 matching 10 bases. The length of the CDR3 is 18 residues. V dropped 4 bases and J dropped 6; count of bases not matched to a gene: 14. Germline V gene data show CDR1 as MDHEN and CDR2 as SYDVKM. CDR3 residues: CASSSRQGADTSAGELFF. The CDR3 bases are TGTGCCAGCAGTTCAAGACAGGGGGCCGACACGAGCGCCGGGGAGCTGTTTTTT. Using reference TRBV28 and TRBJ2-2 for the parts outside the CDR3, the full variable domain is DVKVTQSSRYLVKRTGEKVFLECVQDMDHENMFWYRQDPGLGLRLIYFSYDVKMKEKGDIPEGYSVSREKKERFSLILESASTNQTSMYLCASSSRQGADTSAGELFFGEGSRLTVL.

The J gene is TRBJ2-5, the V gene TRBV12-3 or TRBV12-4, with a possible D match to TRBD2 (6 bases). V was trimmed by 6 bases and J by 9 bases, leaving 14 bases between them. This CDR3 spans 12 amino acids. CDR3: CASRHLGEAQYF. For the CDR3, the DNA is TGTGCCAGCAGACATCTAGGGGAGGCCCAGTACTTC.

The chain is built from TRBV6-5 and TRBJ2-1; no reliable D call. The CDR3 has 14 residues. CDR1 is MNHEY, CDR2 SVGAGI, per germline. The V end was cut by 2 bases, the J end by 0 bases, with 5 bases between. The CDR3 DNA reads TGTGCCAGCAGTTACGTGAGCTCCTACAATGAGCAGTTCTTC. This gives the protein CASSYVSSYNEQFF.

The chain uses TRBV7-9 and TRBJ2-1; 10 nucleotides match TRBD2. Germline CDR1 reads SEHNR; CDR2 reads FQNEAQ (reference sequence). V dropped 4 bases and J dropped 7; count of bases not matched to a gene: 13. This CDR3 has 17 amino acids. The CDR3 region is CASSSPLAGARGNEQFF. CDR3 DNA sequence: TGTGCCAGCAGCTCTCCGCTAGCGGGGGCTCGGGGGAATGAGCAGTTCTTC.